The 14 T cell receptor beta chains in this list originate from one sample, sequenced in a study of CD8 T cells in ankylosing spondylitis. Via MiXCR, TCRdb re-called the 5' RACE reads, giving one row per CDR3 protein. The sample includes about 320,000 distinct CDR3 sequences, around a tenth of them seen just once. Input material: blood, either unsorted or a sorted T cell fraction (not recorded which). The receptors were sampled from a female donor with ankylosing spondylitis or in good health (not recorded which).

This clonotype has only a few counts. The gene calls are TRBV29-1 and TRBJ1-6; 7 bases agree with TRBD1. V was pared by 3 bases and J by 5 bases, with 1 base of the junction left unmatched. Per germline, CDR1 SQVTM and CDR2 ANQGSEA. CDR3 length equals 13 residues. The CDR3 DNA reads as TGCAGCGTTGATACAGGGGATAATTCACCCCTCCACTTT. This translates into CSVDTGDNSPLHF. Complete variable domain (other parts from reference TRBV29-1 and TRBJ1-6): SAVISQKPSRDICQRGTSLTIQCQVDSQVTMMFWYRQQPGQSLTLIATANQGSEATYESGFVIDKFPISRPNLTFSTLTVSNMSPEDSSIYLCSVDTGDNSPLHFGNGTRLTVT.

The table lists this clonotype with many counts. J is TRBJ2-7 and V is TRBV25-1; D is possibly TRBD2 (5 bases). The germline V gene has CDR1 MGHDK and CDR2 SYGVNS. This CDR3 spans 15 amino acids. Trimming removed 3 bases at V and 3 bases at J, with 15 bases between. CDR3 nucleotide sequence: TGTGCCAGCAGTGAGTCGTCGGGGAGTCTCTACGAGCAGTACTTC. Its protein is CASSESSGSLYEQYF.

Ten or more counts support this clonotype. The V gene is TRBV5-1, the J gene TRBJ2-2; D is ambiguous. The V gene's germline CDR1 is SGHRS and CDR2 YFSETQ. V dropped 4 bases and J dropped 1 base, with 5 bases sitting between them. This CDR3 spans 13 amino acids. The CDR3 DNA follows: TGCGCCAGCAGCCTACTGAACACCGGGGAGCTGTTTTTT. It encodes CASSLLNTGELFF.

CDR3 nucleotide sequence: TGTGCCAGCAGCCGGGACAGGGATTCACCCCTCCACTTT. Encoded protein: CASSRDRDSPLHF. The rearrangement joins TRBV12-3 or TRBV12-4 to TRBJ1-6, with 9 bases lining up with TRBD1. J was trimmed by 8 bases and V by 6 bases; bases with no gene match: 2. The CDR3 contains 13 residues.

This clonotype was seen many times. The CDR3 spells CASTPFQKSTDTQYF. For the CDR3, the DNA is TGTGCCAGCACCCCGTTTCAGAAAAGCACAGATACGCAGTATTTT. The chain combines TRBV5-6 with TRBJ2-3, with D unresolved. With 6 bases removed from V and 0 bases from J, the gap between germline ends came to 14 bases. Germline CDR1 SGHDT, CDR2 YYEEEE. The CDR3 runs 15 residues.

For this clonotype: Since a much larger clone is just one base distant, this may be a read error. The V gene is TRBV20-1, the J gene TRBJ2-3; D is unclear. CDR1 and CDR2 from the germline V gene are DFQATT and SNEGSKA (reference sequence). The CDR3 covers 13 residues. CDR3 sequence (DNA): TGCAGCGCCTCTTCCGTTTTGGCAGATACGCAGTATTTT. Residues: CSASSVLADTQYF.

This clonotype was seen ten or more times. This chain links TRBV11-2 with TRBJ2-1; 7 nucleotides align to TRBD2. From germline, CDR1 is SGHAT and CDR2 FQNNGV. This CDR3 is built from 11 residues. The ends lost 5 bases at V and 9 bases at J; junction bases unmatched: 1. The CDR3 region is CASSGGGEQFF. CDR3 nucleotide sequence: TGTGCCAGCAGCGGGGGGGGTGAGCAGTTCTTC.

On this clonotype itself: This may arise from a read error, as a much more abundant clone is one base away. This chain joins TRBV20-1 and TRBJ2-1; 8 bases fit TRBD1. Germline V CDR1 and CDR2: DFQATT, SNEGSKA (reference sequence). This CDR3 region has 11 residues. V shed 7 bases, J shed 11 bases, and the junction held 7 bases outside the gene matches. CDR3 bases: TGCAGTGGACGACAGGGGAATAAGCAGTTCTTC. Translating it yields CSGRQGNKQFF.

This clonotype was recorded many times. The genes are TRBV9 and TRBJ1-4; D is ambiguous. V lost 0 bases, J lost 4 bases, and 7 bases lay in between. Looked up from germline, CDR1 is SGDLS and CDR2 is YYNGEE. This CDR3 contains 14 residues. The CDR3 loop reads CASSVGAGNEKLFF. The CDR3 DNA follows: TGTGCCAGCAGCGTAGGAGCCGGTAATGAAAAACTGTTTTTT.

This clonotype was found a few times. The chain combines TRBV6-1 with TRBJ2-3; TRBD1 matches at 10 bases. Germline CDR1 and CDR2: MNHNS and SASEGT. The CDR3 consists of 16 residues. J lost 5 bases, V lost 6 bases, and 11 bases had no gene match. The CDR3 loop reads CASRPGTGDILDTQYF. CDR3 sequence (DNA): TGTGCCAGCAGGCCCGGGACAGGGGATATTTTAGATACGCAGTATTTT.

Ten or more counts support this clonotype. This chain joins TRBV6-5 and TRBJ1-3, with a possible D match to TRBD1 (5 bases). Trimming removed 0 bases at V and 0 bases at J, with 9 bases between. Germline CDR1 MNHEY, CDR2 SVGAGI. The CDR3 spans 16 residues. The DNA of the CDR3 is TGTGCCAGCAGTTACTCCGACAGCGGCTCTGGAAACACCATATATTTT. Translated: CASSYSDSGSGNTIYF.

This chain connects TRBV5-1 to TRBJ2-7; possibly TRBD1 or TRBD2 for D (6 bases each). The CDR3 is 14 residues long. The V end was cut by 7 bases, the J end by 2 bases, with 16 bases between. Germline V gives CDR1 SGHRS, CDR2 YFSETQ. This chain's CDR3 is CASATGGDTYEQYF. In DNA, the CDR3 is TGCGCCAGCGCTACGGGCGGGGACACCTACGAGCAGTACTTC.

Ten or more counts support this clonotype. An end of the junction does not agree with germline; a read error may underlie this. The gene calls are TRBV5-1 and TRBJ1-1; no clear D. This CDR3 comprises 13 residues. Germline assignment: CDR1 SGHRS and CDR2 YFSETQ. CDR3 sequence (DNA): TGTGCCAGCAGCTTGGCAGTGAACACTGAAGCTTTCTTT. This encodes CASSLAVNTEAFF.

This clonotype was seen a few times. This chain joins TRBV5-1 and TRBJ2-7, with 8 nucleotides matching TRBD1. Germline V gene data show CDR1 as SGHRS and CDR2 as YFSETQ. Trimming cost V 7 bases and J 2 bases; bases outside gene matches: 8. The CDR3 contains 14 residues. The CDR3 sequence: CASRVGTGPYEQYF. The CDR3 nucleotides read TGCGCCAGCCGGGTCGGGACAGGCCCCTACGAGCAGTACTTC. The full variable domain, completed using reference TRBV5-1 and TRBJ2-7, is KAGVTQTPRYLIKTRGQQVTLSCSPISGHRSVSWYQQTPGQGLQFLFEYFSETQRNKGNFPGRFSGRQFSNSRSEMNVSTLELGDSALYLCASRVGTGPYEQYFGPGTRLTVT.